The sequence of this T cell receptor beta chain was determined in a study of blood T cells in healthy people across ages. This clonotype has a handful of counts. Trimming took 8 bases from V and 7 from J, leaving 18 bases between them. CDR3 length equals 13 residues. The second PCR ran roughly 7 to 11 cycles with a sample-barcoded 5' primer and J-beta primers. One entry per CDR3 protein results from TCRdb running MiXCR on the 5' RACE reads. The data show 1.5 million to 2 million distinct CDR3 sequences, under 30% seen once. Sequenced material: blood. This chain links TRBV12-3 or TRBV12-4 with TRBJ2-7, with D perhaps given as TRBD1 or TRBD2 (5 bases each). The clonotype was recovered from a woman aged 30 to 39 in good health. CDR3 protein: CASQIGTDNEQYF. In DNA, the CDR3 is TGTGCCAGCCAGATTGGGACGGACAATGAGCAGTACTTC.